These T cell receptor beta chains were read from a single sample in a study of blood T cell repertoires in COVID-19. Profiled with immunoSEQ multiplex PCR; TCRdb holds only in-frame clones, not every one. The table records 50,000 to 60,000 clones, 85% of them present only once. What was sequenced was peripheral blood. The receptors derive from a human donor in a cohort sampled during active COVID-19. Both conserved end residues are part of each CDR3. A D gene is named only where the DNA matches it firmly. The size of a clone is reported for some rows only, either as once, few or many, or as a class for expanded clones.

CDR3: CASSSSQGAYGNTIYF
DNA: TGTGCCAGCAGCTCCTCACAGGGGGCTTACGGAAACACCATATATTTT
D: TRBD1
V: TRBV7-2
size: -
J: TRBJ1-3

CDR3: CASSLAGAGETQYF
DNA: TGTGCCAGCAGCCTAGCGGGAGCGGGAGAGACCCAGTACTTC
D: TRBD2
V: TRBV7-9
size: -
J: TRBJ2-5

CDR3: CASSLLGVGTDTQYF
DNA: TGTGCCAGCAGCTTACTCGGAGTTGGCACAGATACGCAGTATTTT
D: -
V: TRBV7-2
size: once
J: TRBJ2-3

CDR3: CASSESLRTPDTDTQYF
DNA: TGCGCCAGCAGTGAGTCTTTGAGGACACCCGACACAGATACGCAGTATTTT
D: -
V: TRBV10-1
size: -
J: TRBJ2-3

CDR3: CASSPDQGITQPQHF
DNA: TGTGCCAGCTCCCCAGACCAGGGTATCACTCAGCCCCAGCATTTT
D: -
V: TRBV18
size: -
J: TRBJ1-5

CDR3: CASSIENSGANVLTF
DNA: TGTGCCAGCAGTATCGAGAACTCTGGGGCCAACGTCCTGACTTTC
D: -
V: TRBV6-4
size: -
J: TRBJ2-6

CDR3: CAISEGSPGTQYF
DNA: TGTGCCATCAGTGAAGGTAGTCCGGGGACCCAGTACTTC
D: -
V: TRBV10-3
size: -
J: TRBJ2-5

CDR3: CASGLFSPGQGLVGPNEKLFF
DNA: TGTGCTAGTGGTTTGTTTTCCCCGGGACAGGGTCTGGTAGGGCCCAATGAAAAACTGTTTTTT
D: TRBD1
V: TRBV12-5
size: -
J: TRBJ1-4

CDR3: CASSLAPLAGGLETQYF
DNA: TGCGCCAGCAGCTTGGCCCCACTAGCGGGAGGGCTCGAGACCCAGTACTTC
D: TRBD2
V: TRBV5-1
size: once
J: TRBJ2-5

CDR3: CASSSYKVSGGDTQYF
DNA: TGTGCCAGCAGCTCCTACAAGGTTAGCGGGGGGGATACGCAGTATTTT
D: TRBD2
V: TRBV7-3
size: -
J: TRBJ2-3

CDR3: CASSPRLAGRTDTQYF
DNA: TGTGCCAGCAGCCCTCGACTAGCGGGACGAACAGATACGCAGTATTTT
D: TRBD2
V: TRBV14
size: -
J: TRBJ2-3

CDR3: CASSQDWRSTDTQYF
DNA: TGCGCCAGCAGCCAAGATTGGAGGAGCACAGATACGCAGTATTTT
D: -
V: TRBV4-3
size: -
J: TRBJ2-3

CDR3: CSAAQGALSYEQYF
DNA: TGCAGCGCCGCACAGGGGGCTTTATCCTACGAGCAGTACTTC
D: TRBD1
V: TRBV29-1
size: -
J: TRBJ2-7

CDR3: CASSRTATYEQYF
DNA: TGTGCCAGCAGTCGGACAGCCACCTACGAGCAGTACTTC
D: -
V: TRBV27
size: -
J: TRBJ2-7

CDR3: CATSETSGTDTQYF
DNA: TGTGCCACCAGTGAAACTAGCGGGACAGATACGCAGTATTTT
D: TRBD2
V: TRBV24-1
size: -
J: TRBJ2-3

CDR3: CASTPPSYEQYF
DNA: TGTGCCAGCACCCCCCCCAGCTACGAGCAGTACTTC
D: -
V: TRBV27
size: -
J: TRBJ2-7

CDR3: CAISEDRGLADTQYF
DNA: TGTGCCATCAGTGAGGACAGGGGGCTAGCAGATACGCAGTATTTT
D: TRBD1
V: TRBV10-3
size: few
J: TRBJ2-3

CDR3: CASSPPSSAGGGNTIYF
DNA: TGTGCCAGCAGCCCACCTAGCAGTGCGGGGGGCGGAAACACCATATATTTT
D: -
V: TRBV7-2
size: -
J: TRBJ1-3

CDR3: CASSLRAVEVTEAFF
DNA: TGTGCCAGCAGTTTACGAGCAGTGGAGGTCACTGAAGCTTTCTTT
D: -
V: TRBV27
size: -
J: TRBJ1-1

CDR3: CASRLAGGRDYGYTF
DNA: TGTGCCAGCAGACTAGCAGGGGGGCGCGACTATGGCTACACCTTC
D: TRBD1
V: TRBV27
size: -
J: TRBJ1-2

CDR3: CASSLVPGGEGYTF
DNA: TGTGCCAGCAGCTTAGTACCGGGGGGGGAAGGCTACACCTTC
D: -
V: TRBV7-8
size: -
J: TRBJ1-2

CDR3: CASSLAQGNASPLHF
DNA: TGTGCCAGCAGCTTGGCGCAGGGGAATGCTTCACCCCTCCACTTT
D: -
V: TRBV5-4
size: few
J: TRBJ1-6